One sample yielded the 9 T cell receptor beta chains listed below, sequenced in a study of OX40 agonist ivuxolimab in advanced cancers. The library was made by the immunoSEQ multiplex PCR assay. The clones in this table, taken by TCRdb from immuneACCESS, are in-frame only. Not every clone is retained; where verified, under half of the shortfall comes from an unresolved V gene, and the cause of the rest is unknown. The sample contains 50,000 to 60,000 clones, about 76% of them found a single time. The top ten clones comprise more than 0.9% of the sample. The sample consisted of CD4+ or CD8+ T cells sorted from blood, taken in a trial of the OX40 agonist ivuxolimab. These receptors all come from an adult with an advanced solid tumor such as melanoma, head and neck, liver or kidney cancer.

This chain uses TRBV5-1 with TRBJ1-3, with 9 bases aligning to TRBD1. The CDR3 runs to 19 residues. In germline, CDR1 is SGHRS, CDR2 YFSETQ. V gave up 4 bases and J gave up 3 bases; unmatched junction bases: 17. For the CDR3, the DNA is TGCGCCAGCAGCACGGGCCTCCCGGGACAGGGAGTGAGTGGAAACACCATATATTTT. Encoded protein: CASSTGLPGQGVSGNTIYF.

The DNA of the CDR3 is TGTGCCAGCAGCTTAGCGGGCTTCTACGAGCAGTACTTC. Translation gives CASSLAGFYEQYF. V and J are TRBV7-8 and TRBJ2-7; no definite D call. Germline lookup yields CDR1 SGHVS and CDR2 FQNEAQ. Between the trimmed V and J ends, which lost 0 bases and 3 bases, there was a span of 6 bases. The CDR3 has 13 amino acids.

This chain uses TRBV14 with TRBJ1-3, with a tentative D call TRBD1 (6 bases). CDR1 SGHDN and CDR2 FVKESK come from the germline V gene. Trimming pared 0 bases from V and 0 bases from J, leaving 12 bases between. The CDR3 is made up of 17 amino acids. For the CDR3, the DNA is TGTGCCAGCAGCCAAGATGGGGCAGGGGCCTCTGGAAACACCATATATTTT. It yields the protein CASSQDGAGASGNTIYF.

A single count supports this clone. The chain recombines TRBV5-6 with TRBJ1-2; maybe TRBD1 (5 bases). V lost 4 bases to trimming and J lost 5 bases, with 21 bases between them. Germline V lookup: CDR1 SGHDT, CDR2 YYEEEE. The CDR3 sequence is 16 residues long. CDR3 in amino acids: CASSQYWTGDFYGYTF. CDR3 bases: TGTGCCAGCAGCCAATACTGGACGGGGGATTTTTATGGCTACACCTTC.

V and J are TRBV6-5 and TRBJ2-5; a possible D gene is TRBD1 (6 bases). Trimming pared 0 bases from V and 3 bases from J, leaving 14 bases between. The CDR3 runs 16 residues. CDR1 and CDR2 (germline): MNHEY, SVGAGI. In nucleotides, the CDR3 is TGTGCCAGCAGTTACTCATTGGGGGCTGGGGAAGAGACCCAGTACTTC. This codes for CASSYSLGAGEETQYF.

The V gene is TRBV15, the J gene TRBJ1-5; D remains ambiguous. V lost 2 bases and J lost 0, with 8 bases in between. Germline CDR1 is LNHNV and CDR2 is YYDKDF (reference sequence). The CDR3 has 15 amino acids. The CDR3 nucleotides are TGTGCCACCAGCAGATCCCACACTAGCAATCAGCCCCAGCATTTT. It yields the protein CATSRSHTSNQPQHF.

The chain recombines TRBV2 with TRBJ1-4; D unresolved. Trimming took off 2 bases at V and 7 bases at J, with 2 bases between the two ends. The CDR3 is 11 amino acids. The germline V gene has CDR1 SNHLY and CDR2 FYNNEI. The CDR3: CASSEFEKLFF. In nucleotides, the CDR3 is TGTGCCAGCAGTGAATTTGAAAAACTGTTTTTT.

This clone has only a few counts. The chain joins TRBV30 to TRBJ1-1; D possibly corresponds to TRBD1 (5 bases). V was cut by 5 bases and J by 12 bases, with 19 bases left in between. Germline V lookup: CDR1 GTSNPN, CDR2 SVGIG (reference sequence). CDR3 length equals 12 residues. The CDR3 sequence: CAWGTGPERTFF. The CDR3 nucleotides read TGTGCCTGGGGGACCGGCCCAGAACGGACTTTCTTT.

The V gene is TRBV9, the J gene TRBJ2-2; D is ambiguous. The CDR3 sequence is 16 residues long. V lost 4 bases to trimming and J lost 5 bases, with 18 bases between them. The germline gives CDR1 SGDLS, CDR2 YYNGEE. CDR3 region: CASSLLPGLYTGELFF. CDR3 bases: TGTGCCAGCAGCCTACTTCCGGGTCTATATACCGGGGAGCTGTTTTTT. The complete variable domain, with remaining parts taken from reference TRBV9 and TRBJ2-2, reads DSGVTQTPKHLITATGQRVTLRCSPRSGDLSVYWYQQSLDQGLQFLIQYYNGEERAKGNILERFSAQQFPDLHSELNLSSLELGDSALYFCASSLLPGLYTGELFFGEGSRLTVL.